The 22 T cell receptor beta chains below were found in one sample sequenced in a study of cytomegalovirus exposure and HLA in healthy donors. 60 Vbeta and 13 Jbeta primers were used in PCR. Clones were read by immunoSEQ multiplex PCR, and TCRdb kept only the in-frame ones, dropping some. The sample totals some 150,000 clones. Sequencing used PBMCs. Receptor source: a young woman in good health and CMV-seropositive.

The chain links TRBV29-1 to TRBJ2-1, with D perhaps matching TRBD2 (6 bases). Germline CDR1 and CDR2: SQVTM and ANQGSEA. The CDR3 runs 20 residues. V lost 0 bases to trimming and J lost 0 bases, with 24 bases between them. The CDR3 reads CSVEDPQLVRDSISYNEQFF. CDR3 sequence (DNA): TGCAGCGTTGAAGATCCCCAACTTGTTAGGGACTCCATCTCCTACAATGAGCAGTTCTTC.

This chain uses TRBV5-4 with TRBJ2-1, with D perhaps matching TRBD2 (5 bases). V was clipped by 2 bases and J by 5 bases, with 14 bases between them. CDR3 size: 15 residues. CDR1 is SGHNT and CDR2 is YYREEE in the germline V gene (reference sequence). Written as DNA, the CDR3 is TGTGCCAGCAGCTTTTTCGCTCTGAGGGACAATGAGCAGTTCTTC. It codes for CASSFFALRDNEQFF.

The chain recombines TRBV7-7 with TRBJ2-1; TRBD2 agrees at 7 bases. Unmatched junction bases numbered 16, after V lost 5 bases and J lost 0 bases. Germline V gene lookup returns CDR1 SSHAT and CDR2 FNYEAQ (reference sequence). CDR3 length: 19 amino acids. CDR3 sequence (DNA): TGTGCCAGCAGCCCGCCGGGACTAACGACTTTCTGCTCCTACAATGAGCAGTTCTTC. Protein: CASSPPGLTTFCSYNEQFF.

The chain links TRBV5-1 to TRBJ2-3, with 13 nucleotides matching TRBD2. The CDR3 spans 17 residues. Germline-derived CDR1 and CDR2 are SGHRS and YFSETQ. The junction had 5 bases not matched to a gene; V was cut back by 4 bases and J by 0 bases. CDR3 DNA sequence: TGCGCCAGCAGCACGACTAGCGGGAGGACTAGCACAGATACGCAGTATTTT. This translates into CASSTTSGRTSTDTQYF. The full variable domain, in which reference TRBV5-1 and TRBJ2-3 provide the parts outside the CDR3, is KAGVTQTPRYLIKTRGQQVTLSCSPISGHRSVSWYQQTPGQGLQFLFEYFSETQRNKGNFPGRFSGRQFSNSRSEMNVSTLELGDSALYLCASSTTSGRTSTDTQYFGPGTRLTVL.

The chain couples TRBV4-2 to TRBJ2-2; 8 nucleotides line up with TRBD1. The germline V gene encodes CDR1 LGHNA and CDR2 YNFKEQ. J was trimmed by 3 bases and V by 1 base; bases with no gene match: 4. The CDR3 has 16 amino acids. In DNA, the CDR3 is TGTGCCAGCAGCCAAGGGACAGGGCTTGACACCGGGGAGCTGTTTTTT. This translates into CASSQGTGLDTGELFF.

The J gene is TRBJ1-1, the V gene TRBV10-3, with D possibly matching TRBD1 (5 bases). V was clipped by 3 bases and J by 3 bases, with 14 bases between them. The CDR3 runs 15 residues. The germline V gene has CDR1 ENHRY and CDR2 SYGVKD. The CDR3 nucleotides read TGTGCCATCAGTGACCCCGGACACCAGGACACTGAAGCTTTCTTT. Translated, it gives CAISDPGHQDTEAFF.

The V gene is TRBV18, the J gene TRBJ2-4, with a tentative D call TRBD2 (6 bases). The germline CDR1 and CDR2 sequences are KGHSH and LQKENI. The CDR3 is 14 amino acids. V was shortened by 3 bases and J by 5 bases, with 11 bases between the two germline ends. CDR3 loop: CASSPRDGENIQYF. The CDR3 DNA reads as TGTGCCAGCTCACCGCGGGACGGGGAAAACATTCAGTACTTC. Complete variable domain (other parts from reference TRBV18 and TRBJ2-4): NAGVMQNPRHLVRRRGQEARLRCSPMKGHSHVYWYRQLPEEGLKFMVYLQKENIIDESGMPKERFSAEFPKEGPSILRIQQVVRGDSAAYFCASSPRDGENIQYFGAGTRLSVL.

The chain links TRBV4-2 to TRBJ2-1; 13 bases are a match to TRBD2. The CDR3 has 16 residues. The junction had 4 bases not matched to a gene; V was cut back by 1 base and J by 7 bases. The germline V gene encodes CDR1 LGHNA and CDR2 YNFKEQ. This CDR3 reads CASSQVLAGGPNEQFF. The CDR3 nucleotides are TGTGCCAGCAGCCAAGTACTAGCGGGAGGGCCTAATGAGCAGTTCTTC.

This sequence joins TRBV5-1 and TRBJ2-7; 9 nucleotides line up with TRBD1. The CDR3 is made up of 14 amino acids. Germline CDR1 is SGHRS and CDR2 is YFSETQ. V lost 2 bases, J lost 4 bases, and 4 bases stayed unmatched. The CDR3 nucleotides read TGCGCCAGCAGCTTACTACAGGGGGCGTACGAGCAGTACTTC. Protein sequence: CASSLLQGAYEQYF.

The chain recombines TRBV10-3 with TRBJ2-1; D call uncertain. In germline, CDR1 is ENHRY, CDR2 SYGVKD. This CDR3 spans 16 amino acids. V dropped 2 bases and J dropped 3 bases, with 14 bases sitting between them. The CDR3 region is CAISERARSVYNEQFF. The CDR3 nucleotides are TGTGCCATCAGTGAGCGAGCTAGGTCAGTCTACAATGAGCAGTTCTTC.

V and J are TRBV5-1 and TRBJ1-1; D ambiguous. Trimming removed 0 bases from V and 1 base from J, with 10 bases in between. There are 15 residues in the CDR3. Per the germline V gene, CDR1 is SGHRS and CDR2 is YFSETQ. CDR3 DNA: TGCGCCAGCAGCTTGGGGGGAGGCGGGAACACTGAAGCTTTCTTT. This translates into CASSLGGGGNTEAFF.

The V gene is TRBV5-1, the J gene TRBJ2-1; 10 bases are shared with TRBD2. V was pared by 0 bases and J by 9 bases, with 6 bases of the junction left unmatched. The CDR3 extends over 15 amino acids. Per germline, CDR1 SGHRS and CDR2 YFSETQ. The CDR3 loop is CASSLAVAGGGEQFF. In DNA form, the CDR3 reads TGCGCCAGCAGCTTGGCGGTAGCGGGAGGCGGTGAGCAGTTCTTC.

This sequence joins TRBV6-1 and TRBJ1-2, with D hard to call. The length of the CDR3 is 14 residues. Germline V lookup: CDR1 MNHNS, CDR2 SASEGT. Trimming left V 2 bases short and J 8 bases short, with 15 bases between. In DNA form, the CDR3 reads TGTGCCAGCAGTGAAACTCTCTCCGGGGTAGGCTACACCTTC. This gives the protein CASSETLSGVGYTF.

This chain links TRBV7-7 with TRBJ2-3, with TRBD2 as a possible D gene (5 bases). Germline CDR1 reads SSHAT; CDR2 reads FNYEAQ (reference sequence). The CDR3 covers 18 residues. V was trimmed by 2 bases and J by 0 bases, leaving 18 bases between them. The CDR3 sequence is CASSLLPGLAGSTDTQYF. In DNA, the CDR3 is TGTGCCAGCAGCTTACTCCCCGGACTTGCCGGTAGCACAGATACGCAGTATTTT.

The chain combines TRBV19 with TRBJ2-5, with 13 bases identical to TRBD2. Germline-derived CDR1 and CDR2 are LNHDA and SQIVND (reference sequence). The CDR3 extends over 17 amino acids. V gave up 1 base and J gave up 2 bases; unmatched junction bases: 4. The CDR3 nucleotides read TGTGCCAGTAGTATAGGTGGGACTAGCGGGGCTCAAGAGACCCAGTACTTC. This codes for CASSIGGTSGAQETQYF. Using reference TRBV19 and TRBJ2-5 for the parts outside the CDR3, the full variable domain is DGGITQSPKYLFRKEGQNVTLSCEQNLNHDAMYWYRQDPGQGLRLIYYSQIVNDFQKGDIAEGYSVSREKKESFPLTVTSAQKNPTAFYLCASSIGGTSGAQETQYFGPGTRLLVL.

J is TRBJ1-3 and V is TRBV4-3, with D tentatively TRBD1 (5 bases). The CDR3 runs to 15 residues. CDR1 and CDR2 (germline): LGHNA, YSLEER. The V and J ends lost 1 base and 3 bases respectively, with 10 bases between them. CDR3 protein: CASSQVGGGGNTIYF. As DNA, the CDR3 is TGCGCCAGCAGCCAAGTAGGCGGGGGTGGAAACACCATATATTTT.

V usage is TRBV19 and J usage is TRBJ1-4; 7 bases line up with TRBD1. The CDR3 is 14 residues long. Germline V gene data show CDR1 as LNHDA and CDR2 as SQIVND (reference sequence). V gave up 6 bases and J gave up 4 bases; unmatched junction bases: 5. The CDR3 DNA follows: TGTGCCAGTAGAATACAGGGGTTTAATGAAAAACTGTTTTTT. Protein product: CASRIQGFNEKLFF. The whole variable domain, remainder taken from reference TRBV19 and TRBJ1-4, is DGGITQSPKYLFRKEGQNVTLSCEQNLNHDAMYWYRQDPGQGLRLIYYSQIVNDFQKGDIAEGYSVSREKKESFPLTVTSAQKNPTAFYLCASRIQGFNEKLFFGSGTQLSVL.

The V and J genes are TRBV4-2 and TRBJ1-4; D is ambiguous. The CDR3 consists of 15 residues. Trimming removed 0 bases from V and 8 bases from J, with 13 bases in between. Germline V gives CDR1 LGHNA, CDR2 YNFKEQ. The CDR3 sequence: CASSQDHGSNEKLFF. DNA of the CDR3: TGTGCCAGCAGCCAAGATCACGGGTCGAACGAAAAACTGTTTTTT.

The V call is TRBV7-9, the J call TRBJ1-6; 7 bases agree with TRBD1. Germline V gene sequence: CDR1 SEHNR, CDR2 FQNEAQ (reference sequence). The CDR3 sequence is 14 residues long. The J segment lost 7 bases and the V segment lost 5 bases, leaving 5 bases of the junction unmatched. CDR3 amino acids: CASSTGQLNSPLHF. The CDR3 DNA sequence: TGTGCCAGCAGCACGGGACAGTTGAATTCACCCCTCCACTTT.

V and J are TRBV30 and TRBJ1-2; perhaps TRBD1 as D (5 bases). The CDR3 covers 13 residues. CDR1 GTSNPN and CDR2 SVGIG come from the germline V gene (reference sequence). V shed 3 bases and J shed 6 bases, with 14 bases lying between them. The CDR3 DNA reads TGTGCCTGGAGCGGAGGGGAAAGGGATGGCTACACCTTC. It encodes CAWSGGERDGYTF.

The chain links TRBV5-1 to TRBJ1-2; TRBD1 aligns across 9 bases. CDR3 size: 15 residues. The V gene end was trimmed by 5 bases and the J gene end by 3 bases; junction bases not matched to a gene: 8. Germline V gene sequence: CDR1 SGHRS, CDR2 YFSETQ. The CDR3 protein is CASSSGQGKYYGYTF. The CDR3, as DNA: TGCGCCAGCAGTTCGGGACAGGGAAAGTACTATGGCTACACCTTC.

The chain recombines TRBV27 with TRBJ1-1, with 7 bases identical to TRBD1. Germline V CDR1 and CDR2: MNHEY, SMNVEV (reference sequence). The CDR3 totals 14 residues. Germline trimming cut 2 bases from V and 4 bases from J; bases unmatched to any gene: 4. The CDR3 region has the DNA TGTGCCAGCAGTTTACAAAGACAGGGCACTGAAGCTTTCTTT. Protein: CASSLQRQGTEAFF.